This is a list of T cell receptor beta chains from one sample in a study of glioma-infiltrating T cells after dendritic cell vaccination. Sequencing was performed with immunoSEQ multiplex PCR; in TCRdb, only in-frame clones are kept and a portion is missing. The sample lists roughly 98,000 clones; under 90% were seen once. The sequences come from blood, collected before dendritic cell vaccination. These receptors all stem from a human donor with glioblastoma. Each CDR3 is given with its conserved first and last residue. A D gene is named only where the DNA matches it firmly. Clone sizes are given selectively: once, few, many, or a class where the clone is expanded.

clone size	J gene	V gene	D gene	CDR3 DNA	CDR3 protein
.	TRBJ1-3	TRBV7-2	.	TGTGCCAGCAGCTTAGAGAGGGTGGCCTCTGGAAACACCATATATTTT	CASSLERVASGNTIYF
.	TRBJ2-3	TRBV9	.	TGTGCCAGCAGCCCCGACCGTGGAGGCACAGATACGCAGTATTTT	CASSPDRGGTDTQYF
.	TRBJ2-3	TRBV5-1	TRBD1	TGCGCCAGCAGCTTGGTGCCTATCGGGGGACAGGGGACAGATACGCAGTATTTT	CASSLVPIGGQGTDTQYF
.	TRBJ2-1	TRBV5-1	TRBD2	TGCGCCAGCAGCTTGGTAGGTAGCGGGAGGGCCGATGAGCAGTTCTTC	CASSLVGSGRADEQFF
.	TRBJ1-2	TRBV7-9	TRBD1	TGTGCCAGCAGCCCACTGACAGGGAGAGGCTATGGCTACACCTTC	CASSPLTGRGYGYTF
.	TRBJ2-3	TRBV7-9	.	TGTGCCAGCAGTCCAACAGATACGCAGTATTTT	CASSPTDTQYF
.	TRBJ2-1	TRBV30	.	TGTGCCTGGAGGACAGGCTCCTACAATGAGCAGTTCTTC	CAWRTGSYNEQFF
once	TRBJ2-3	TRBV28	TRBD1	TGTGCCAGCAACCGGGACAGCCACACAGATACGCAGTATTTT	CASNRDSHTDTQYF
once	TRBJ2-5	TRBV7-9	TRBD2	TGTGCCAGCAGCCCTGGACTAGCGGGGGGGCGAGAGACCCAGTACTTC	CASSPGLAGGRETQYF
.	TRBJ2-7	TRBV10-3	.	TGTGCCATCAGTGAGGCAGGGATCTCCTACGAGCAGTACTTC	CAISEAGISYEQYF
.	TRBJ2-5	TRBV5-1	.	TGCGCCAGCAGCCCCGTCGGAGCGCGAGAGACCCAGTACTTC	CASSPVGARETQYF
once	TRBJ1-2	TRBV11-2	TRBD1	TGTGCCAGCAGGGGGACAGGGAGGTTGAGTGGCTACACCTTC	CASRGTGRLSGYTF
.	TRBJ2-1	TRBV2	.	TGTGCCAGCAGTGTGGGTCCCGGCCAGGGGTGGAATGAGCAGTTCTTC	CASSVGPGQGWNEQFF
once	TRBJ2-1	TRBV9	TRBD2	TGTGCCAGCAGCGTAGGTGGAGCGGGATGGTACAATGAGCAGTTCTTC	CASSVGGAGWYNEQFF
.	TRBJ1-5	TRBV6-1	TRBD1	TGTGCCAGCAGTCGGACAGGGAATCAGCCCCAGCATTTT	CASSRTGNQPQHF
.	TRBJ1-5	TRBV6-1	.	TGTGCCAGCAGTGAAGCTCAGGGTTTACATCAGCCCCAGCATTTT	CASSEAQGLHQPQHF
.	TRBJ2-4	TRBV15	TRBD2	TGTGCCACCAGCAGAGAGACCGGGGGGGGAGCTCCACCCGAAAACATTCAGTACTTC	CATSRETGGGAPPENIQYF
.	TRBJ1-6	TRBV19	TRBD1	TGTGCCAGTAGTATAGGTGGGACAGGGGCATCACCCCTCCACTTT	CASSIGGTGASPLHF